This is a list of T cell receptor beta chains from one sample in a study of blood T cell repertoires in COVID-19. Some clones are missing from TCRdb's copy, which holds only in-frame ones; the method was immunoSEQ multiplex PCR. In the table there are around 40,000 clones, approximately 94% of which are singletons. The sample consisted of peripheral blood. All receptors derive from a human donor with active COVID-19. The donor label of this sample is uncertain. CDR3s include the opening cysteine and the closing phenylalanine or tryptophan. The D gene is left open where the match is weak.

V: TRBV12-3/TRBV12-4; D: TRBD1; J: TRBJ1-1; CDR3: CASTGTVNTEAFF; DNA: TGTGCCAGCACCGGGACAGTGAACACTGAAGCTTTCTTT
V: TRBV11-3; D: .; J: TRBJ2-3; CDR3: CASSARFAGNSDTQYF; DNA: TGTGCCAGCAGTGCTCGGTTTGCAGGGAACTCAGATACGCAGTATTTT
V: TRBV23-1; D: TRBD1; J: TRBJ2-5; CDR3: CASSQQTGVLGETQYF; DNA: TGCGCCAGCAGTCAACAAACAGGGGTTCTGGGAGAGACCCAGTACTTC
V: TRBV6-2/TRBV6-3; D: .; J: TRBJ1-1; CDR3: CASSYSRRVNTEAFF; DNA: TGTGCCAGCAGTTACTCGAGGAGGGTGAACACTGAAGCTTTCTTT
V: TRBV6-4; D: .; J: TRBJ2-2; CDR3: CASSDGGGTGELFF; DNA: TGTGCCAGCAGTGACGGCGGCGGTACCGGGGAGCTGTTTTTT
V: TRBV27; D: TRBD2; J: TRBJ2-7; CDR3: CASRLAGPYEQYF; DNA: TGTGCCAGCCGACTAGCGGGACCCTACGAGCAGTACTTC
V: TRBV6-5; D: .; J: TRBJ2-1; CDR3: CASRIRAGAYNEQFF; DNA: TGTGCCAGCAGAATTAGGGCAGGGGCTTACAATGAGCAGTTCTTC
V: TRBV5-4; D: TRBD2; J: TRBJ2-1; CDR3: CASSLGLAEPNEQFF; DNA: TGTGCCAGCAGCTTGGGTCTAGCGGAGCCAAATGAGCAGTTCTTC
V: TRBV4-3; D: TRBD2; J: TRBJ2-2; CDR3: CASSQDVYIAGGWTGELFF; DNA: TGCGCCAGCAGCCAAGATGTCTACATAGCGGGAGGGTGGACCGGGGAGCTGTTTTTT
V: TRBV24-1; D: .; J: TRBJ2-7; CDR3: CATSAGVGEQYF; DNA: TGTGCCACCAGTGCAGGGGTAGGGGAGCAGTACTTC
V: TRBV14; D: .; J: TRBJ2-5; CDR3: CASSRTGTQYF; DNA: TGTGCCAGCAGCCGAACGGGGACCCAGTACTTC
V: TRBV10-3; D: .; J: TRBJ2-3; CDR3: CAIRRPPGDTDTQYF; DNA: TGTGCCATCAGAAGACCTCCGGGAGACACAGATACGCAGTATTTT
V: TRBV5-6; D: TRBD1; J: TRBJ1-2; CDR3: CASSALGQRPYGYTF; DNA: TGTGCCAGCAGCGCTTTGGGACAGCGGCCCTATGGCTACACCTTC
V: TRBV4-3; D: .; J: TRBJ1-6; CDR3: CASSLGPGGSNSPLHF; DNA: TGCGCCAGCAGCCTCGGACCGGGGGGGTCCAATTCACCCCTCCACTTT
V: TRBV7-6; D: TRBD2; J: TRBJ2-1; CDR3: CASSLGRGDNNEQFF; DNA: TGTGCCAGCAGCTTAGGTCGGGGGGATAACAATGAGCAGTTCTTC
V: TRBV28; D: .; J: TRBJ2-7; CDR3: CASSSYSGTSYEQYF; DNA: TGTGCCAGCAGTTCATATAGCGGTACCTCCTACGAGCAGTACTTC
V: TRBV7-2; D: .; J: TRBJ1-3; CDR3: CASSLALTLTASGNTIYF; DNA: TGTGCCAGCAGCTTAGCGCTAACCCTGACAGCCTCTGGAAACACCATATATTTT
V: TRBV6-5; D: .; J: TRBJ1-2; CDR3: CASSYTRGSNYGYTF; DNA: TGTGCCAGCAGTTACACGAGGGGGAGTAACTATGGCTACACCTTC
V: TRBV4-1; D: .; J: TRBJ1-5; CDR3: CASSQEGVGSYDQPQHF; DNA: TGCGCCAGCAGCCAAGAAGGGGTTGGGTCCTACGATCAGCCCCAGCATTTT
V: TRBV3-1/TRBV3-2; D: TRBD2; J: TRBJ2-1; CDR3: CASSPGTSGVNEQFF; DNA: TGTGCCAGCAGCCCCGGGACTAGCGGGGTCAATGAGCAGTTCTTC
V: TRBV2; D: .; J: TRBJ1-4; CDR3: CASLEGDEKLFF; DNA: TGTGCCAGCCTCGAGGGGGATGAAAAACTGTTTTTT
V: TRBV7-2; D: TRBD1; J: TRBJ1-3; CDR3: CASSSWTGGSSGNTIYF; DNA: TGTGCCAGCAGCTCCTGGACAGGGGGTAGCTCTGGAAACACCATATATTTT
V: TRBV7-6; D: TRBD2; J: TRBJ2-1; CDR3: CASSLETSGVYNEQFF; DNA: TGTGCCAGCAGCTTAGAAACTAGCGGGGTTTACAATGAGCAGTTCTTC
V: TRBV28; D: .; J: TRBJ2-6; CDR3: CASSLGPGANVLTF; DNA: TGTGCCAGCAGCCTAGGTCCTGGGGCCAACGTCCTGACTTTC
V: TRBV7-7; D: TRBD2; J: TRBJ2-7; CDR3: CASNPRGTSSYEQYF; DNA: TGTGCTAGCAACCCCCGGGGGACTAGCTCCTACGAGCAGTACTTC
V: TRBV6-5; D: TRBD1; J: TRBJ1-6; CDR3: CASSYSDRGISPLHF; DNA: TGTGCCAGCAGTTACTCGGACAGGGGGATTTCACCCCTCCACTTT
V: TRBV5-1; D: TRBD1; J: TRBJ2-6; CDR3: CASRDRISGANVLTF; DNA: TGCGCCAGCAGGGACAGGATCTCTGGGGCCAACGTCCTGACTTTC
V: TRBV18; D: TRBD2; J: TRBJ2-5; CDR3: CASSPGLAGLETQYF; DNA: TGTGCCAGCTCACCGGGACTAGCGGGACTAGAGACCCAGTACTTC
V: TRBV5-6; D: TRBD2; J: TRBJ2-3; CDR3: CASSGTSGGNTDTQYF; DNA: TGTGCCAGCAGCGGGACTAGCGGGGGAAACACAGATACGCAGTATTTT